The 27 T cell receptor beta chains reported below all come from one sample, sequenced in a study of T cells expressing NK-cell markers (dated by TCRdb to the early 2020s). The library was generated by 5' RACE. Sequencer: Illumina HiSeq 2000. One entry per CDR3 protein sequence results from the TCRdb reprocessing of the reads, with DNA left out. Per the sample table, the count is about 460,000 distinct CDR3 sequences. Of the sample, approximately 1.5% falls within the top ten clones. Sequenced material: blood T cells: a sorted CD56 or NKG2C T cell subset, CD4+ or CD8+ T cells, or bulk PBMC T cells (not recorded which). These receptors came from a woman aged 45-65 years in good health. Donor details come from another sample of the same person, matched by shared clones.

The rearrangement uses TRBV14 and TRBJ2-1; with no DNA, the TCRdb D assignment of TRBD1 cannot be verified. The CDR3 covers 15 residues. CDR1 and CDR2 (germline): SGHDN, FVKESK. CDR3 protein: CASSQERGPRHEQFF.

The rearrangement links TRBV10-3 to TRBJ2-2; the TCRdb D gene call, TRBD2, has no DNA to confirm it. The germline V gene encodes CDR1 ENHRY and CDR2 SYGVKD. This CDR3 has 16 amino acids. CDR3 residues: CASSPGTSLNTGELFF.

The genes are TRBV10-3 and TRBJ2-5; TCRdb indicates TRBD1, and absent DNA this call remains unverified. The CDR3 sequence is 15 residues long. Germline-derived CDR1 and CDR2 are ENHRY and SYGVKD. The CDR3 protein is CAISESARVGETQYF.

This chain links TRBV12-3 or TRBV12-4 with TRBJ1-5; TCRdb indicates TRBD1, and absent DNA this call remains unverified. This CDR3 has 15 residues. CDR3 protein: CASSLAPGTGSPQHF.

The rearrangement links TRBV14 to TRBJ2-1. The CDR3 spans 14 residues. The V gene's germline CDR1 is SGHDN and CDR2 FVKESK. The CDR3 is CASSQETTIGEQFF.

J is TRBJ1-1 and V is TRBV11-2. Germline loops: CDR1 SGHAT, CDR2 FQNNGV. The CDR3 covers 13 residues. The CDR3 sequence: CASSLSLATEAFF.

The CDR3 is CASSNRRPGADTQYF. The V gene is TRBV11-3, the J gene TRBJ2-3; TCRdb selects TRBD1, and the lack of DNA leaves this call unchecked. The germline V gene has CDR1 SGHNT and CDR2 YENEEA. There are 15 residues in the CDR3.

CDR3: CASIYRGGTEAFF. The rearrangement joins TRBV6-5 to TRBJ1-1. CDR3 length: 13 amino acids. Germline assignment: CDR1 MNHEY and CDR2 SVGAGI.

The chain recombines TRBV6-6 with TRBJ2-5; the TCRdb call, TRBD1, lacks DNA for checking. Germline V lookup: CDR1 MNHNY, CDR2 SVGAGI (reference sequence). The CDR3 totals 15 residues. CDR3 sequence: CASSYTRDTAETQYF.

This chain uses TRBV27 with TRBJ1-1; TCRdb's D call of TRBD1 is untestable without DNA. This CDR3 has 17 residues. Germline V gives CDR1 MNHEY, CDR2 SMNVEV (reference sequence). The CDR3 reads CASSLGQGRGMNTEAFF.

V gene TRBV12-3 or TRBV12-4 combines with J gene TRBJ2-1; checking the TCRdb D call of TRBD1 is not possible without DNA. The CDR3 has 13 amino acids. CDR3: CASSLGREREQFF.

V gene TRBV6-5 combines with J gene TRBJ2-5; the TRBD2 assignment by TCRdb is unverifiable without DNA. This CDR3 spans 17 amino acids. CDR1 and CDR2 from the germline V gene are MNHEY and SVGAGI. The chain's CDR3 is CASSYLGLAGVQETQYF.

The gene calls are TRBV12-5 and TRBJ2-3; TCRdb calls TRBD1, which cannot be checked without DNA. This CDR3 has 20 amino acids. Germline CDR1 reads LGHNT; CDR2 reads FRNRAP. Here the CDR3 reads CASGLGPSKDSLVGTDTQYF.

The rearrangement joins TRBV7-2 to TRBJ1-1; TCRdb's D call of TRBD1 is untestable without DNA. CDR3 length equals 14 residues. CDR1 and CDR2 from the germline V gene are SGHTA and FQGNSA. CDR3 region: CASSLGQGLTEAFF.

CDR3 protein: CASSSAHSGNGYNEQFF. The V and J genes are TRBV7-7 and TRBJ2-1; TCRdb's D call of TRBD1 is untestable without DNA. The CDR3 is made up of 17 amino acids. In germline, CDR1 is SSHAT, CDR2 FNYEAQ (reference sequence).

The rearrangement uses TRBV10-3 and TRBJ2-1; the TCRdb call, TRBD2, lacks DNA for checking. The germline V gene encodes CDR1 ENHRY and CDR2 SYGVKD. The CDR3 loop spans 15 amino acids. The CDR3 is CAISRAGSTENEQFF.

The chain employs TRBV6-1 and TRBJ1-5. The CDR3 has 14 amino acids. Germline CDR1 is MNHNS and CDR2 is SASEGT. CDR3 loop: CASTRSERFQPQHF.

The chain links TRBV12-3 or TRBV12-4 to TRBJ2-3; TCRdb gives TRBD2 as the D gene, but with no DNA this cannot be confirmed. The CDR3 loop spans 13 amino acids. The CDR3 reads CASRAGATDTQYF.

V is TRBV6-5 and J is TRBJ2-1. The CDR3 is 13 residues long. The germline V gene encodes CDR1 MNHEY and CDR2 SVGAGI. CDR3 residues: CASSYSKLREQFF.

V gene TRBV5-5 combines with J gene TRBJ1-5. Germline V gene data show CDR1 as SGHKS and CDR2 as YYEKEE (reference sequence). This CDR3 contains 16 residues. The CDR3 loop is CASSPSRGTRDQPQHF.

CDR3 sequence reads: CSATAGTGPYEQYF. This sequence joins TRBV20-1 and TRBJ2-7; checking the TCRdb D call of TRBD2 is not possible without DNA. The germline gives CDR1 DFQATT, CDR2 SNEGSKA (reference sequence). This CDR3 is 14 amino acids long.

The chain is built from TRBV3-1 and TRBJ2-6; TCRdb's D gene call, TRBD1, goes unchecked for lack of DNA. Germline CDR1 LGHDT, CDR2 YNNKEL (reference sequence). CDR3 length equals 13 residues. The CDR3 sequence: CATGVPGANVLTF.

V usage is TRBV7-2 and J usage is TRBJ2-7. Germline values: CDR1 SGHTA, CDR2 FQGNSA. The length of the CDR3 is 16 residues. The CDR3 here is CASSLGRVGSPYEQYF.

V gene TRBV24-1 combines with J gene TRBJ2-7; TCRdb lists TRBD2, though no DNA is available to test this call. CDR1 KGHDR and CDR2 SFDVKD come from the germline V gene. The CDR3 sequence is 15 residues long. The CDR3 reads CATSESAGGSYEQYF.

This rearrangement joins TRBV20-1 to TRBJ2-1. The CDR3 length is 13 residues. CDR1 and CDR2 (germline): DFQATT, SNEGSKA (reference sequence). The CDR3: CSASEPSRNEQFF.

The CDR3 loop reads CALFDSRTGELFF. This rearrangement joins TRBV28 to TRBJ2-2. Germline values: CDR1 MDHEN, CDR2 SYDVKM. This CDR3 region has 13 residues. The complete variable domain, with remaining parts taken from reference TRBV28 and TRBJ2-2, reads DVKVTQSSRYLVKRTGEKVFLECVQDMDHENMFWYRQDPGLGLRLIYFSYDVKMKEKGDIPEGYSVSREKKERFSLILESASTNQTSMYLCALFDSRTGELFFGEGSRLTVL.

This rearrangement joins TRBV15 to TRBJ2-3; TCRdb gives TRBD2 as the D gene, but with no DNA this cannot be confirmed. CDR3 length: 14 amino acids. Per germline, CDR1 LNHNV and CDR2 YYDKDF (reference sequence). The CDR3 reads CATASGRTSDTQYF.